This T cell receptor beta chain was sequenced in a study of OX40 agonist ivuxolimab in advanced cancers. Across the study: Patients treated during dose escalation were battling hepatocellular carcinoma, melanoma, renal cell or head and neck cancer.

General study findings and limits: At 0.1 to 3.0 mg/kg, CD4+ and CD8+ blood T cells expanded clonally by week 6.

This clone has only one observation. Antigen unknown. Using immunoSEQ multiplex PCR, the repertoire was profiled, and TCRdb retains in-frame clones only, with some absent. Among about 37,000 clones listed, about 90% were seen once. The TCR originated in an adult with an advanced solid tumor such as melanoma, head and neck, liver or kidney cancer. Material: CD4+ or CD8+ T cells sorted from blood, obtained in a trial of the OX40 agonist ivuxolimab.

Here the CDR3 reads CASSPVNTEAFF. The CDR3 nucleotides read TGTGCCAGCAGCCCTGTTAACACTGAAGCTTTCTTT. The V gene is TRBV11-2, the J gene TRBJ1-1; no clear D gene. The CDR3 length is 12 residues. CDR1 and CDR2 (germline): SGHAT, FQNNGV. With 5 bases removed from V and 2 bases from J, the gap between germline ends came to 6 bases.